The 8 T cell receptor beta chains below all came from one sample that was sequenced in a study of blood T cell repertoires in COVID-19. Profiled with immunoSEQ multiplex PCR; TCRdb holds only in-frame clones, not every one. This table holds roughly 250,000 clones, approximately 80% found once. The sequencing sample was made of peripheral blood. Receptors originate from a woman aged 70-85 years with acute or convalescent COVID-19.

In DNA, the CDR3 is TGTGCCAGCACCTTTTACGCCGAGGCCGGGGAGCTGTTTTTT. Translation gives CASTFYAEAGELFF. The chain recombines TRBV6-5 with TRBJ2-2; D is ambiguous. This CDR3 is 14 amino acids long. Germline loops: CDR1 MNHEY, CDR2 SVGAGI. Trimming stripped 7 bases from V and 6 bases from J, with 15 bases between.

This chain joins TRBV20-1 and TRBJ2-3; the match to TRBD2 covers 10 bases. J was trimmed by 3 bases and V by 3 bases; bases with no gene match: 12. The CDR3 covers 17 residues. CDR1 is DFQATT, CDR2 SNEGSKA, per germline (reference sequence). The CDR3 region is CSASRLIAGGATDTQYF. The CDR3 coding sequence is TGCAGTGCTAGTCGGCTGATAGCGGGGGGAGCTACAGATACGCAGTATTTT.

The chain employs TRBV5-1 and TRBJ1-1; no clear D gene. The CDR3 is 13 amino acids. V dropped 6 bases and J dropped 4 bases, with 13 bases sitting between them. Germline V gene lookup returns CDR1 SGHRS and CDR2 YFSETQ. The CDR3 here is CASKPTGSTEAFF. CDR3 in DNA: TGCGCCAGCAAGCCCACGGGGAGCACTGAAGCTTTCTTT.

The chain uses TRBV9 and TRBJ1-5, with 8 bases identical to TRBD1. Germline loops: CDR1 SGDLS, CDR2 YYNGEE. V shed 4 bases and J 0 bases; nucleotides not matched to a gene: 6. CDR3 size: 16 residues. CDR3 region: CASSPGGQDSNQPQHF. DNA for the CDR3: TGTGCCAGCAGCCCAGGGGGACAGGATAGCAATCAGCCCCAGCATTTT.

This clone was seen just once. This chain uses TRBV6-6 with TRBJ2-3; D unresolved. V lost 2 bases and J 1 base, leaving 13 bases between the germline ends. Germline loops: CDR1 MNHNY, CDR2 SVGAGI (reference sequence). This CDR3 is built from 16 residues. The CDR3 DNA sequence: TGTGCCAGCAGTTACGGTATAGGCGGAGGCACAGATACGCAGTATTTT. The encoded protein is CASSYGIGGGTDTQYF.

This CDR3 is CASSQEGLLLVDDEKLFF. The CDR3 region has the DNA TGTGCCAGCAGCCAAGAAGGGCTTTTACTAGTTGACGATGAAAAACTGTTTTTT. The gene calls are TRBV4-2 and TRBJ1-4; no reliable D call. The length of the CDR3 is 18 residues. Germline CDR1 and CDR2: LGHNA and YNFKEQ. With 0 bases removed from V and 6 bases from J, the gap between germline ends came to 20 bases.

The genes are TRBV6-5 and TRBJ1-4; D uncertain. Trimming removed 6 bases from V and 2 bases from J, with 10 bases in between. Germline CDR1 is MNHEY and CDR2 is SVGAGI. The CDR3 is made up of 14 amino acids. The CDR3 protein is CASSRLNTNEKLFF. As DNA, the CDR3 is TGTGCCAGCAGCAGACTGAATACTAATGAAAAACTGTTTTTT.

CDR3 sequence reads: CASSLAGSHGYTF. CDR3 in DNA: TGTGCCAGCAGTTTAGCGGGGAGCCATGGCTACACCTTC. The chain carries TRBV12-3 or TRBV12-4 and TRBJ1-2, with D uncertain. CDR3 length: 13 residues. V was shortened by 0 bases and J by 6 bases, with 8 bases between the two germline ends.